What follows describes a single T cell receptor (beta chain). Each CDR3 protein gets one entry after TCRdb re-called the RT-PCR reads with MiXCR. The data contain about 700,000 distinct CDR3 sequences, 14% of them singletons. CDR1 is MNHEY and CDR2 is SVGAGI in the germline V gene. CDR3 length equals 17 residues. V was clipped by 6 bases and J by 3 bases; unmatched bases: 13. What was sequenced was memory CD4+ T cells from blood. The receptor was isolated from a female donor in good health, serving as a healthy control. The chain employs TRBV6-5 and TRBJ1-1, with 10 bases aligning to TRBD1. The CDR3 nucleotides read TGTGCCAGCAGACCCGACAGGGGGCGATGGACCGACACTGAAGCTTTCTTT. Its protein is CASRPDRGRWTDTEAFF.